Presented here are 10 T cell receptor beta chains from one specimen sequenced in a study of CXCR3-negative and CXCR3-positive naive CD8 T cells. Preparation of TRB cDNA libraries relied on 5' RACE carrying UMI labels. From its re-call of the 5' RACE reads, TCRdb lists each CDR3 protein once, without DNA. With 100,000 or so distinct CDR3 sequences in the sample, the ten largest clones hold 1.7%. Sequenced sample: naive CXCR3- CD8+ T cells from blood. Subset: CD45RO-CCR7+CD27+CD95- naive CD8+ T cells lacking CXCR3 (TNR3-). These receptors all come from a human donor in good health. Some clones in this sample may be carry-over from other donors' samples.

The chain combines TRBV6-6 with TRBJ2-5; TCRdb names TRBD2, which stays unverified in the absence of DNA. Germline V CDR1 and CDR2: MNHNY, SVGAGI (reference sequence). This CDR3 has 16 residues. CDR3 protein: CASSPGTSGRGETQYF.

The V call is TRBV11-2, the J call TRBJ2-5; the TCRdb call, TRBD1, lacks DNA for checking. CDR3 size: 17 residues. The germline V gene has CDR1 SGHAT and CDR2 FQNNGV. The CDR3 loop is CASRARGGGVSQETQYF.

Here the CDR3 reads CASSKATLRAAYEQYF. V gene TRBV21-1 combines with J gene TRBJ2-7; no DNA is available, so the TRBD2 call from TCRdb remains unchecked. TRBV21-1 is noted as a pseudogene. The CDR3 runs 16 residues.

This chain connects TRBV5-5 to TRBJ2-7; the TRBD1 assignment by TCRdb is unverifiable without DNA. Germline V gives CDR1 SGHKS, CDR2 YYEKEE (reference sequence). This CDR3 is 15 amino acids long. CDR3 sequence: CASSFFLGQGYEQYF.

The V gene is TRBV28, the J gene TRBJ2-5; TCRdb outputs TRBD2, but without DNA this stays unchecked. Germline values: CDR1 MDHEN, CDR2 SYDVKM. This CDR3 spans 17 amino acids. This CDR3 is CTSSIRTSGSIMETQYF.

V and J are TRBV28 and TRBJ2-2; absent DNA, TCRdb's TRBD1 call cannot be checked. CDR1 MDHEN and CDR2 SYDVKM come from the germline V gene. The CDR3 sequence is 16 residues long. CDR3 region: CASSLLGAVNTGELFF.

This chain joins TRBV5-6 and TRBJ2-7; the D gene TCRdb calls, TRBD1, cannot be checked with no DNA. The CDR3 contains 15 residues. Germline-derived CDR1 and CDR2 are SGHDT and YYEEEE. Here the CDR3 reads CASSPGTVSIYEQYF. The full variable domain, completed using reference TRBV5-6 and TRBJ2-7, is DAGVTQSPTHLIKTRGQQVTLRCSPKSGHDTVSWYQQALGQGPQFIFQYYEEEERQRGNFPDRFSGHQFPNYSSELNVNALLLGDSALYLCASSPGTVSIYEQYFGPGTRLTVT.

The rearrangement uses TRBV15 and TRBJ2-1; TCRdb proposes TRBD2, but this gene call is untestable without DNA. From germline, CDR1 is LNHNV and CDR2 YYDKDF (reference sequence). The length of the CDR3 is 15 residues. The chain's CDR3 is CATSSGPSRSDEQFF. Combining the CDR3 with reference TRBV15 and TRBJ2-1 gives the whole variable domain DAMVIQNPRYQVTQFGKPVTLSCSQTLNHNVMYWYQQKSSQAPKLLFHYYDKDFNNEADTPDNFQSRRPNTSFCFLDIRSPGLGDTAMYLCATSSGPSRSDEQFFGPGTRLTVL.

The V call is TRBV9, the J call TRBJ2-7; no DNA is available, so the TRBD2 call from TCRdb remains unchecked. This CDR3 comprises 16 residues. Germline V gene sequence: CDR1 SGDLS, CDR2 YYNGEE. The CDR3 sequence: CASSAGLAGPSYEQYF.

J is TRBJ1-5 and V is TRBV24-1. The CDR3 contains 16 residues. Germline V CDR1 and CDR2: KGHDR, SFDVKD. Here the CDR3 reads CATSDSRQVSNQPQHF.